The 23 T cell receptor beta chains in this list originate from one sample, sequenced in a study of graft-versus-host responses after intestinal transplantation. The antigens of these receptors remain unknown. The protocol was immunoSEQ multiplex PCR, while the TCRdb copy is restricted to in-frame clones and leaves out a portion. The sample has 90,000 to 95,000 clones, roughly 91% seen once; the top ten hold 0.45% to 0.6%. The material was unstimulated CD8+ T cells sorted from spleen or lymph node cells, obtained before intestinal transplant. The receptors derive from a human donor who received an intestinal transplant.

The V call is TRBV7-2, the J call TRBJ1-2; D perhaps matches TRBD1 (6 bases). Trimming removed 0 bases at V and 3 bases at J, with 11 bases between. CDR1 is SGHTA and CDR2 is FQGNSA in the germline V gene. This CDR3 is 15 amino acids long. CDR3 sequence (DNA): TGTGCCAGCAGCTTAGCTGTTCGGACAGACTATGGCTACACCTTC. This encodes CASSLAVRTDYGYTF.

The rearrangement joins TRBV27 to TRBJ1-5; D unclear. The CDR3 extends over 13 amino acids. Germline CDR1 reads MNHEY; CDR2 reads SMNVEV (reference sequence). V was cut by 3 bases and J by 4 bases, with 7 bases left in between. CDR3 in DNA: TGTGCCAGCAGTTTGGGCTTAAATCAGCCCCAGCATTTT. It is translated as CASSLGLNQPQHF.

The V and J genes are TRBV5-4 and TRBJ1-1; TRBD1 is a possible D gene (6 bases). V lost 4 bases, J lost 5 bases, and 15 bases lay in between. The CDR3 spans 14 residues. Germline values: CDR1 SGHNT, CDR2 YYREEE (reference sequence). The CDR3 DNA sequence: TGTGCCAGCAGCCAGAGGGGGGGACGGACTGAAGCTTTCTTT. This sequence encodes CASSQRGGRTEAFF.

Points on this clone: Other DNA sequences in the same sample also yield this CDR3. The chain links TRBV5-1 to TRBJ1-3; the match to TRBD1 covers 7 bases. The germline gives CDR1 SGHRS, CDR2 YFSETQ. J gave up 0 bases and V 0 bases, and 0 bases lay outside the gene matches. The CDR3 spans 15 residues. CDR3 in amino acids: CASSLDRGSGNTIYF. CDR3 nucleotide sequence: TGCGCCAGCAGCTTGGACAGGGGCTCTGGAAACACCATATATTTT.

V is TRBV19 and J is TRBJ2-5, with D maybe TRBD1 (6 bases). V was shortened by 0 bases and J by 3 bases, with 11 bases between the two germline ends. CDR3 length: 15 amino acids. The germline gives CDR1 LNHDA, CDR2 SQIVND (reference sequence). The CDR3 loop is CASSIDLGAEETQYF. In DNA form, the CDR3 reads TGTGCCAGTAGTATAGATCTGGGGGCCGAAGAGACCCAGTACTTC.

The rearrangement uses TRBV5-1 and TRBJ2-4; possibly TRBD2 for D (6 bases). This CDR3 has 14 amino acids. Trimming removed 0 bases at V and 5 bases at J, with 9 bases between. Germline V gene lookup returns CDR1 SGHRS and CDR2 YFSETQ. The CDR3 bases are TGCGCCAGCAGCTTGGGCGGGAACCAAAACATTCAGTACTTC. Protein product: CASSLGGNQNIQYF.

The chain couples TRBV10-3 to TRBJ2-7, with a weak D call TRBD1 (6 bases). This CDR3 is 14 amino acids long. V gave up 3 bases and J gave up 3 bases, with 12 bases separating them. Germline V gene data show CDR1 as ENHRY and CDR2 as SYGVKD. As DNA, the CDR3 is TGTGCCATCAGTGACCCAGGGGCCAGCTACGAGCAGTACTTC. This gives the protein CAISDPGASYEQYF.

The chain uses TRBV5-6 and TRBJ2-7; TRBD2 agrees at 7 bases. The J segment lost 3 bases and the V segment lost 9 bases, leaving 9 bases of the junction unmatched. Germline lookup yields CDR1 SGHDT and CDR2 YYEEEE. This CDR3 is 13 amino acids long. The CDR3 region is CATGAGVGYEQYF. In DNA, the CDR3 is TGTGCCACCGGGGCGGGGGTAGGCTACGAGCAGTACTTC.

Of note for this clone: Other nucleotide sequences in the sample specify the same CDR3. This chain connects TRBV6-1 to TRBJ2-1, with 7 bases identical to TRBD1. The germline V gene has CDR1 MNHNS and CDR2 SASEGT. This CDR3 has 13 amino acids. The J segment lost 4 bases and the V segment lost 3 bases, leaving 0 bases of the junction unmatched. CDR3 sequence reads: CASSETGYNEQFF. DNA of the CDR3: TGTGCCAGCAGTGAGACAGGGTACAATGAGCAGTTCTTC.

The chain's CDR3 is CASSPGSSYNSPLHF. The DNA of the CDR3 is TGTGCCAGCAGCCCGGGGAGCTCCTATAATTCACCCCTCCACTTT. The J gene is TRBJ1-6, the V gene TRBV6-6; D ambiguous. V shed 6 bases and J shed 0 bases, with 9 bases lying between them. Germline CDR1 is MNHNY and CDR2 is SVGAGI (reference sequence). This CDR3 is built from 15 residues.

This chain connects TRBV29-1 to TRBJ1-2; possible D gene TRBD1, 6 bases. This CDR3 has 12 residues. Trimming pared 4 bases from V and 7 bases from J, leaving 13 bases between. Germline values: CDR1 SQVTM, CDR2 ANQGSEA. The CDR3 loop is CSVVPGDAGYTF. The CDR3 coding sequence is TGCAGCGTTGTCCCAGGGGATGCTGGCTACACCTTC.

This clone was counted a single time. The rearrangement joins TRBV27 to TRBJ2-7; D ambiguous. The germline CDR1 and CDR2 sequences are MNHEY and SMNVEV (reference sequence). V lost 6 bases and J 0 bases, leaving 6 bases between the germline ends. The CDR3 is 12 residues long. The CDR3 reads CASSPSSYEQYF. CDR3 nucleotide sequence: TGTGCCAGCAGCCCTTCCTCCTACGAGCAGTACTTC.

V usage is TRBV5-5 and J usage is TRBJ1-6; TRBD1 matches at 9 bases. Germline values: CDR1 SGHKS, CDR2 YYEKEE (reference sequence). There are 16 residues in the CDR3. The V gene end was trimmed by 3 bases and the J gene end by 7 bases; junction bases not matched to a gene: 8. This CDR3 reads CASSSGTGQFNSPLHF. CDR3 nucleotide sequence: TGTGCCAGCAGCTCTGGGACAGGGCAATTCAATTCACCCCTCCACTTT.

The chain links TRBV9 to TRBJ1-3, with D possibly being TRBD1 (5 bases). V shed 0 bases and J shed 4 bases, with 11 bases lying between them. The CDR3 loop spans 15 amino acids. CDR1 SGDLS and CDR2 YYNGEE come from the germline V gene. In DNA form, the CDR3 reads TGTGCCAGCAGCGTAGTTTCAGGGTTCGGAAACACCATATATTTT. It encodes CASSVVSGFGNTIYF.

The CDR3 loop reads CASSPGFRGRYEQYF. The DNA of the CDR3 is TGTGCCAGCAGTCCCGGGTTTCGGGGGAGGTACGAGCAGTACTTC. The chain carries TRBV9 and TRBJ2-7; perhaps TRBD2 as D (6 bases). The CDR3 is made up of 15 amino acids. V lost 5 bases and J lost 4, with 19 bases in between. Germline V gives CDR1 SGDLS, CDR2 YYNGEE.

This chain connects TRBV6-5 to TRBJ2-3, with D unresolved. Germline V gene data show CDR1 as MNHEY and CDR2 as SVGAGI. Trimming took 6 bases from V and 1 from J, leaving 11 bases between them. The CDR3 is made up of 14 amino acids. The CDR3 DNA sequence: TGTGCCAGCAGCTACGTTGAGGGCACAGATACGCAGTATTTT. The encoded protein is CASSYVEGTDTQYF.

The chain uses TRBV27 and TRBJ2-2; 8 bases map to TRBD1. The CDR3 covers 16 residues. Germline V gene data show CDR1 as MNHEY and CDR2 as SMNVEV (reference sequence). Trimming cost V 0 bases and J 7 bases; bases outside gene matches: 7. CDR3 bases: TGTGCCAGCAGTTTATCGGGGCAGGGGGCGATCGGGGAGCTGTTTTTT. It specifies CASSLSGQGAIGELFF.

The chain links TRBV21-1 to TRBJ1-2; the D call of TRBD1 is as the table states it, not checked on the DNA. TRBV21-1 is given as a pseudogene. This CDR3 has 12 residues. CDR3 protein: CASKDSSYGYTF. DNA of the CDR3: TGTGCCAGCAAGGACAGCTCCTATGGCTACACCTTC.

The gene calls are TRBV10-1 and TRBJ1-5; 7 bases align to TRBD1. This CDR3 contains 17 residues. In germline, CDR1 is WNHNN, CDR2 SYGVQD (reference sequence). The V segment lost 7 bases and the J segment 0 bases; nucleotides outside the gene matches: 12. The CDR3 reads CASIRKRDRASNQPQHF. The CDR3 DNA sequence: TGCGCCAGCATTCGAAAAAGGGACAGAGCTAGCAATCAGCCCCAGCATTTT.

The rearrangement links TRBV11-2 to TRBJ1-6; the D is unclear. V lost 0 bases and J 6 bases, leaving 3 bases between the germline ends. There are 13 residues in the CDR3. The germline V gene encodes CDR1 SGHAT and CDR2 FQNNGV. DNA for the CDR3: TGTGCCAGCAGCTTAGACAGTAATTCACCCCTCCACTTT. Residues: CASSLDSNSPLHF.

The chain links TRBV6-1 to TRBJ2-7; TRBD1 aligns across 7 bases. The CDR3 sequence is 14 residues long. The J segment lost 4 bases and the V segment lost 2 bases, leaving 5 bases of the junction unmatched. Germline CDR1 reads MNHNS; CDR2 reads SASEGT. This CDR3 reads CASSESPRGYEQYF. The CDR3 DNA sequence: TGTGCCAGCAGTGAATCGCCCAGGGGGTACGAGCAGTACTTC.

The chain employs TRBV4-3 and TRBJ2-7; D may be TRBD1 (5 bases). This CDR3 has 18 residues. V was shortened by 2 bases and J by 0 bases, with 20 bases between the two germline ends. Germline CDR1 reads LGHNA; CDR2 reads YSLEER. The CDR3 here is CASSQSWGSGRDSYEQYF. CDR3 DNA sequence: TGCGCCAGCAGCCAATCGTGGGGCAGTGGTAGGGACTCCTACGAGCAGTACTTC.

The chain employs TRBV11-2 and TRBJ1-2; D is undetermined. V lost 5 bases and J 4 bases, leaving 14 bases between the germline ends. The germline CDR1 and CDR2 sequences are SGHAT and FQNNGV. This CDR3 comprises 14 residues. The CDR3 DNA sequence: TGTGCCAGCAGCGAAGATCCAGTCGCCTATGGCTACACCTTC. This sequence encodes CASSEDPVAYGYTF.